This section outlines one T cell receptor (beta chain) sequence together with its context. The data are from a study of blood T cell repertoires in COVID-19. Whole-study context: There were acute and convalescent COVID-19 samples, and they came from the United States, Italy and Spain.

Recruits, aged 18 to 89 years, lived in under 25 US areas. Assignment of participants to cohorts was predicated upon participant-reported clinical history. Exposed study participants had met a COVID-19 case within 2 weeks before entry. The table came from immunoSEQ multiplex PCR; TCRdb's copy has only in-frame clones and leaves some out. The sample lists approximately 250,000 clones; about 87% were seen once. Trimming stripped 4 bases from V and 1 base from J, with 11 bases between. From germline, CDR1 is MNHEY and CDR2 SVGEGT. The CDR3 sequence is 15 residues long. Sequencing used PBMCs or T cells enriched from blood (not recorded which). The receptor was derived from a woman between 35 and 50 years old who had been exposed to COVID-19. The chain carries TRBV6-2 or TRBV6-3 and TRBJ2-1; the D gene is possibly TRBD2 (5 bases). The CDR3 DNA is TGTGCCAGCAGTTCCCTAGCTGCTTCCTACAATGAGCAGTTCTTC. This codes for CASSSLAASYNEQFF.